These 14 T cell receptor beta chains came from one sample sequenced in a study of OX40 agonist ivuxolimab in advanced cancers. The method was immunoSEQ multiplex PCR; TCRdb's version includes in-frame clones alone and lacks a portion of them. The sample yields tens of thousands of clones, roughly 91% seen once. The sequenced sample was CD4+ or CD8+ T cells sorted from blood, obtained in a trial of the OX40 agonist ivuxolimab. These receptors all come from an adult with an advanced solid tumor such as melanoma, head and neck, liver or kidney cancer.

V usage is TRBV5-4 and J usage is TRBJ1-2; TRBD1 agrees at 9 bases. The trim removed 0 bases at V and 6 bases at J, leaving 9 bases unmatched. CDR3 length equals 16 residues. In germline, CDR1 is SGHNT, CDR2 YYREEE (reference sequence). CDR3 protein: CASSLGMGQGINGYTF. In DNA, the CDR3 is TGTGCCAGCAGCTTGGGAATGGGACAGGGAATTAATGGCTACACCTTC. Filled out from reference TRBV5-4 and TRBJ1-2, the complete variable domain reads ETGVTQSPTHLIKTRGQQVTLRCSSQSGHNTVSWYQQALGQGPQFIFQYYREEENGRGNFPPRFSGLQFPNYSSELNVNALELDDSALYLCASSLGMGQGINGYTFGSGTRLTVV.

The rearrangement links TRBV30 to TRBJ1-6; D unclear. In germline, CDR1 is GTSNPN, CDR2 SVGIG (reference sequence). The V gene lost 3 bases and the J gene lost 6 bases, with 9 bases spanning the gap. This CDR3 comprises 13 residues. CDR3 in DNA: TGTGCCTGGAGGACTTCAGTTAATTCACCCCTCCACTTT. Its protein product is CAWRTSVNSPLHF.

The CDR3: CASIHGTGYSPLHF. The CDR3 DNA reads as TGTGCCAGCATCCACGGGACGGGGTATTCACCCCTCCACTTT. This chain links TRBV6-1 with TRBJ1-6; the D gene is possibly TRBD1 (5 bases). This CDR3 contains 14 residues. V shed 7 bases and J shed 8 bases, with 15 bases lying between them. Per germline, CDR1 MNHNS and CDR2 SASEGT.

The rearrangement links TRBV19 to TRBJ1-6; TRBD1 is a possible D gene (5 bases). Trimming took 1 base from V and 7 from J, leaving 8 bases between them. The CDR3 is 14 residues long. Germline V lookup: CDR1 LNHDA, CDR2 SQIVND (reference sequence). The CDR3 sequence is CASSIGTLNSPLHF. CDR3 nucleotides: TGTGCCAGTAGTATAGGGACATTAAATTCACCCCTCCACTTT.

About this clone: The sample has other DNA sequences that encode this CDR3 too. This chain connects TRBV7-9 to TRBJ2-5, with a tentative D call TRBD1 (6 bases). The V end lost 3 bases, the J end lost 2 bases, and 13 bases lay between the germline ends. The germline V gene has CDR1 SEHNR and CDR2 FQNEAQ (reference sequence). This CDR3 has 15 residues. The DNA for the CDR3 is TGTGCCAGCAGCTTTCCAGGGGTGGGTCAAGAGACCCAGTACTTC. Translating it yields CASSFPGVGQETQYF.

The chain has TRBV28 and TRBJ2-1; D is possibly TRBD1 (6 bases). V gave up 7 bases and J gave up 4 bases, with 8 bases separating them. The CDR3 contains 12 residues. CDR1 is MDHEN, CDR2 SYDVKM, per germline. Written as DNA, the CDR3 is TGTGCCAGCACAGGGGTTTACAATGAGCAGTTCTTC. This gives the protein CASTGVYNEQFF. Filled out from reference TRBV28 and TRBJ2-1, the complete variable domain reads DVKVTQSSRYLVKRTGEKVFLECVQDMDHENMFWYRQDPGLGLRLIYFSYDVKMKEKGDIPEGYSVSREKKERFSLILESASTNQTSMYLCASTGVYNEQFFGPGTRLTVL.

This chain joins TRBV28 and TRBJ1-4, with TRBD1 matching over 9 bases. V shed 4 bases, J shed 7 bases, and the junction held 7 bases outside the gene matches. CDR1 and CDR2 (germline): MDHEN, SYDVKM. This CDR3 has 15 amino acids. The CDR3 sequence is CASSSDRGEVEKLFF. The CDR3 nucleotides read TGTGCCAGCAGTTCGGACAGGGGAGAGGTTGAAAAACTGTTTTTT.

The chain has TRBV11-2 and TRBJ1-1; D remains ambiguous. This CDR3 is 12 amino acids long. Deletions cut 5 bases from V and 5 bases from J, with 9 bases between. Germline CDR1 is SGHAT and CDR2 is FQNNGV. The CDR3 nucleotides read TGTGCCAGCAGCACGAAGAGGACTGAAGCTTTCTTT. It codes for CASSTKRTEAFF.

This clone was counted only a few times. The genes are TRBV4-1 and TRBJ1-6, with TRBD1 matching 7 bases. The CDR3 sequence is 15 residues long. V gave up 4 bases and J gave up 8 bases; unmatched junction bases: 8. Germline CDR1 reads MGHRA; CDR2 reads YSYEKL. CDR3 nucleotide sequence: TGCGCCAGCAGCCTCTCGCAGGGGGGCGATTCACCCCTCCACTTT. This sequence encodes CASSLSQGGDSPLHF.

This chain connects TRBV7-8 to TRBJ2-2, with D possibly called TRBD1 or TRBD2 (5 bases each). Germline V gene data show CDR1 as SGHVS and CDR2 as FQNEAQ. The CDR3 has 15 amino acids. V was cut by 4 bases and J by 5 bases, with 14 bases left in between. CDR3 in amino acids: CASSYRGAETGELFF. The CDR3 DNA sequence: TGTGCCAGCAGCTATCGGGGCGCGGAAACCGGGGAGCTGTTTTTT.

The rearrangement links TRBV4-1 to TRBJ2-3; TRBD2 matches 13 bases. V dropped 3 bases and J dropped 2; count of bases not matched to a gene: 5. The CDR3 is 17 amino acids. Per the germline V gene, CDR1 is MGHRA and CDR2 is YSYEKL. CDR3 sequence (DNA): TGCGCCAGCAGCCACGACGGGACTAGCGGGGCCACAGATACGCAGTATTTT. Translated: CASSHDGTSGATDTQYF.

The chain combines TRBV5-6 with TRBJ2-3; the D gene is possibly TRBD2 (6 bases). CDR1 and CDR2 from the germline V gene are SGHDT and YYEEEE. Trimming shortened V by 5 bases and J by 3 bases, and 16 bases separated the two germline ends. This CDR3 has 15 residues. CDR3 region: CASRSISSETDTQYF. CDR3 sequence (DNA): TGTGCCAGCAGATCTATCTCTAGCGAAACAGATACGCAGTATTTT.

The CDR3 DNA is TGTGCCAGCAGCAGGGGACAGGGGGCGACTAATGAAAAACTGTTTTTT. Translation: CASSRGQGATNEKLFF. This rearrangement joins TRBV5-6 to TRBJ1-4; 12 nucleotides align to TRBD1. This CDR3 has 16 residues. Trimming took 4 bases from V and 2 from J; bases not matched to a gene: 3. Germline CDR1 and CDR2: SGHDT and YYEEEE.

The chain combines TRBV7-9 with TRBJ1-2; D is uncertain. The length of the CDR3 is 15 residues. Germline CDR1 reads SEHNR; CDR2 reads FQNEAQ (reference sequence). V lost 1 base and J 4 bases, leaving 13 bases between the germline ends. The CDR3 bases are TGTGCCAGCAGCTTAGAGGTCTCTGTTGGCTATGGCTACACCTTC. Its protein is CASSLEVSVGYGYTF. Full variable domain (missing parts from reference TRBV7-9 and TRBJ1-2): DTGVSQNPRHKITKRGQNVTFRCDPISEHNRLYWYRQTLGQGPEFLTYFQNEAQLEKSRLLSDRFSAERPKGSFSTLEIQRTEQGDSAMYLCASSLEVSVGYGYTFGSGTRLTVV.